A selection of T cell receptor beta chains follows, all from one sample in a study of blood T cell repertoires in COVID-19. Sequencing used immunoSEQ multiplex PCR; TCRdb keeps in-frame clones, though not all of them. The table records 350,000 to 450,000 clones, approximately 81% of them present only once. Material for sequencing was peripheral blood. The receptors were gathered from a woman between 18 and 29 years old with acute or convalescent COVID-19. CDR3s include the opening cysteine and the closing phenylalanine or tryptophan. D genes are given only for firm matches. The size of a clone is reported for some rows only, either as once, few or many, or as a class for expanded clones.

CASSTGLQNTGELFF	TGTGCCAGCAGCACGGGACTACAAAACACCGGGGAGCTGTTTTTT	NA	TRBV7-3	TRBJ2-2	TRBD2
CASSYWTSGTSTDTQYF	TGTGCCAGCAGTTACTGGACTAGCGGTACTAGCACAGATACGCAGTATTTT	NA	TRBV6-2/TRBV6-3	TRBJ2-3	TRBD2
CASSQDRGGHSPLHF	TGTGCCAGCAGCCAGGACAGGGGAGGACATTCACCCCTCCACTTT	NA	TRBV5-6	TRBJ1-6	TRBD1
CASSPGTSGEETQYF	TGTGCCAGCAGCCCTGGGACTAGCGGGGAAGAGACCCAGTACTTC	NA	TRBV7-2	TRBJ2-5	TRBD2
CASSPDRGNTEAFF	TGTGCCAGTAGTCCCGACAGGGGGAACACTGAAGCTTTCTTT	once	TRBV19	TRBJ1-1	TRBD1
CASSEVGGSYNEQFF	TGTGCCAGCAGTGAGGTGGGGGGGTCCTACAATGAGCAGTTCTTC	NA	TRBV6-1	TRBJ2-1	TRBD2
CASRWDRLTTGELFF	TGTGCCAGCAGATGGGACAGGTTAACCACCGGGGAGCTGTTTTTT	NA	TRBV6-5	TRBJ2-2	TRBD1
CASSQPSGQVYEQYF	TGTGCCAGCAGCCAACCCTCGGGACAAGTCTACGAGCAGTACTTC	NA	TRBV14	TRBJ2-7	NA
CASSQDPSGRSGYEQYF	TGCGCCAGCAGCCAAGATCCCAGCGGGCGATCTGGGTACGAGCAGTACTTC	NA	TRBV4-1	TRBJ2-7	NA
CASSLSRVGYGYTF	TGTGCCAGCAGCTTAAGCAGGGTGGGCTATGGCTACACCTTC	NA	TRBV7-3	TRBJ1-2	NA
CATSRLGTSGGGRELFF	TGTGCCACCAGCCGCCTTGGGACTAGCGGGGGAGGCAGGGAGCTGTTTTTT	NA	TRBV15	TRBJ2-2	TRBD2
CASSQGTTGQPQHF	TGTGCCAGCAGCCAGGGGACAACGGGACAGCCCCAGCATTTT	NA	TRBV7-9	TRBJ1-5	NA
CASSFTGTSNDEAFF	TGCGCCAGCAGCTTCACCGGGACATCTAATGATGAAGCTTTCTTT	NA	TRBV5-1	TRBJ1-1	NA
CASSLGTGALIWAFF	TGTGCCAGCAGCTTGGGGACAGGAGCTCTAATATGGGCTTTCTTT	NA	TRBV5-6	TRBJ1-1	TRBD1
CASSIDKTARTGELFF	TGTGCCAGTAGTATAGATAAGACAGCCCGCACCGGGGAGCTGTTTTTT	NA	TRBV19	TRBJ2-2	NA
CAWKRQLNTEAFF	TGTGCCTGGAAAAGACAGCTGAACACTGAAGCTTTCTTT	NA	TRBV30	TRBJ1-1	NA
CASRTGFNIQYF	TGTGCCAGCAGAACCGGGTTCAACATTCAGTACTTC	once	TRBV6-5	TRBJ2-4	NA
CAWNLGGGELLSSYNEQFF	TGTGCCTGGAACTTAGGCGGGGGTGAACTTCTCAGCTCCTACAATGAGCAGTTCTTC	NA	TRBV30	TRBJ2-1	TRBD2
CASSFGGAGTGPQHF	TGTGCCAGCAGTTTTGGTGGGGCGGGGACGGGGCCCCAGCATTTT	NA	TRBV28	TRBJ1-5	NA
CASSLEGQGRNIQYF	TGTGCCAGCAGCTTAGAGGGGCAGGGGAGAAACATTCAGTACTTC	NA	TRBV11-2	TRBJ2-4	NA
CASSFDRVNTEAFF	TGTGCCAGCAGTTTCGACAGGGTCAACACTGAAGCTTTCTTT	NA	TRBV7-9	TRBJ1-1	TRBD1
CATSIQDQETQYF	TGTGCCACCAGCATACAAGACCAAGAGACCCAGTACTTC	NA	TRBV15	TRBJ2-5	NA
CASSPPRQGSGEQYF	TGTGCCAGCAGTCCGCCTCGACAGGGGAGCGGCGAGCAGTACTTC	NA	TRBV6-6	TRBJ2-7	TRBD1
CASSLETGRWDTQYF	TGCGCCAGCAGCTTGGAGACAGGGCGTTGGGATACGCAGTATTTT	NA	TRBV5-1	TRBJ2-3	TRBD1
CASSSGQPDEKLFF	TGCGCCAGCAGCTCGGGACAACCGGATGAAAAACTGTTTTTT	few	TRBV5-1	TRBJ1-4	NA
CASSLRIDRDKKLFF	TGTGCCAGCAGCCTCCGAATAGACAGGGATAAAAAACTGTTTTTT	NA	TRBV7-2	TRBJ1-4	TRBD1
CASSQDLDRPYEQYF	TGTGCCAGCAGCCAAGATCTGGACAGACCTTACGAGCAGTACTTC	NA	TRBV3-1/TRBV3-2	TRBJ2-7	NA
CASSLSGGLGNEQFF	TGTGCCAGCAGCTTGTCAGGGGGCCTAGGGAATGAGCAGTTCTTC	NA	TRBV11-2	TRBJ2-1	TRBD1
CASSPGQGAGYTF	TGTGCCAGCAGCCCCGGACAGGGGGCTGGCTACACCTTC	NA	TRBV7-8	TRBJ1-2	TRBD1
CASSPDRGRNQPQHF	TGTGCCAGCAGCCCAGACAGGGGTCGTAATCAGCCCCAGCATTTT	once	TRBV14	TRBJ1-5	TRBD1
CASSFDGDNSPLHF	TGTGCCAGCAGCTTTGACGGGGATAATTCACCCCTCCACTTT	NA	TRBV7-9	TRBJ1-6	NA
CASREEGATDTQYF	TGTGCCAGCAGGGAGGAGGGGGCGACAGATACGCAGTATTTT	NA	TRBV7-3	TRBJ2-3	NA
CASSAQSADDSPLHF	TGTGCCAGCAGCGCTCAGTCGGCGGATGATTCACCCCTCCACTTT	NA	TRBV13	TRBJ1-6	NA
CASSPGQGAFNYGYTF	TGTGCCAGCTCACCGGGACAGGGGGCTTTTAACTATGGCTACACCTTC	NA	TRBV18	TRBJ1-2	TRBD1
CASSLKGDINTEAFF	TGTGCCAGCAGTTTAAAGGGAGATATCAACACTGAAGCTTTCTTT	NA	TRBV27	TRBJ1-1	NA
CASSPDRGLAGGSSYEQYF	TGTGCCAGCAGCCCGGACAGGGGACTAGCGGGGGGCTCCTCCTACGAGCAGTACTTC	NA	TRBV7-9	TRBJ2-7	TRBD2
CASSSAKLQGQETQYF	TGCGCCAGCAGCTCGGCCAAGTTGCAGGGACAAGAGACCCAGTACTTC	NA	TRBV5-1	TRBJ2-5	NA
CAITYGENGYTF	TGTGCCATCACTTACGGGGAAAATGGCTACACCTTC	NA	TRBV10-3	TRBJ1-2	NA
CASSYDRPNTEAFF	TGTGCCAGCAGTTACGACAGGCCGAACACTGAAGCTTTCTTT	NA	TRBV6-5	TRBJ1-1	NA
CASSLGLGGVEQFF	TGCGCCAGCAGCTTGGGTCTTGGAGGGGTCGAGCAGTTCTTC	NA	TRBV5-1	TRBJ2-1	NA
CASSGGQAGYEQYF	TGCGCCAGCAGCGGGGGACAGGCTGGGTACGAGCAGTACTTC	NA	TRBV5-1	TRBJ2-7	TRBD1
CASSFEQGHGFDGYTF	TGTGCCAGCAGCTTTGAACAGGGCCATGGGTTTGATGGCTACACCTTC	NA	TRBV14	TRBJ1-2	NA
CASSGGSVFGAFF	TGTGCCAGCAGTGGAGGATCGGTATTTGGGGCTTTCTTT	NA	TRBV2	TRBJ1-1	NA
CASSTEGTFGTQYF	TGTGCCAGCAGCACAGAGGGCACTTTTGGGACCCAGTACTTC	NA	TRBV7-9	TRBJ2-5	NA
CASSLGIGPYEQYF	TGCGCCAGCAGCTTGGGTATTGGCCCGTACGAGCAGTACTTC	many	TRBV5-1	TRBJ2-7	NA
CASKFQGSIEYEQYF	TGTGCCAGCAAATTTCAGGGAAGTATTGAGTACGAGCAGTACTTC	NA	TRBV27	TRBJ2-7	NA
CASSNRDRGNEQYF	TGTGCCAGCAGCAACCGGGACAGGGGCAACGAGCAGTACTTC	NA	TRBV9	TRBJ2-7	TRBD1
CASSYGTAHQETQYF	TGCGCCAGCAGCTACGGGACAGCGCACCAAGAGACCCAGTACTTC	NA	TRBV5-1	TRBJ2-5	TRBD1
CASSASGTGVRATEAFF	TGTGCCAGCAGCGCTTCCGGGACAGGGGTTCGGGCCACTGAAGCTTTCTTT	NA	TRBV7-8	TRBJ1-1	TRBD1
CASSLVGGQPQHF	TGTGCCAGCAGCTTAGTGGGCGGGCAGCCCCAGCATTTT	NA	TRBV7-9	TRBJ1-5	NA
CASRFTSGPGYNEQFF	TGTGCCAGCAGGTTTACCTCAGGGCCGGGTTACAATGAGCAGTTCTTC	NA	TRBV28	TRBJ2-1	NA
CASSPTRSSYNEQFF	TGTGCCAGCAGTCCGACTAGGAGCTCCTACAATGAGCAGTTCTTC	NA	TRBV3-1/TRBV3-2	TRBJ2-1	NA
CASSSQGLSYEQYF	TGTGCCAGCAGTTCACAGGGCCTCTCCTACGAGCAGTACTTC	NA	TRBV6-5	TRBJ2-7	NA
CASSPSAGQGGTQYF	TGCGCCAGCAGCCCCTCCGCCGGACAGGGAGGGACCCAGTACTTC	NA	TRBV5-1	TRBJ2-5	TRBD1
CASSLGDIEKLFF	TGCGCCAGCAGCTTGGGGGACATTGAAAAACTGTTTTTT	NA	TRBV5-1	TRBJ1-4	NA